The clone carrying this T cell receptor beta chain was detected a few times. In germline, CDR1 is MNHEY, CDR2 SMNVEV (reference sequence). V was pared by 4 bases and J by 1 base, with 8 bases between. This CDR3 region has 13 residues. TCRdb analysed the reads with MiXCR anew, one entry per CDR3 protein. The table shows 170,000 or so distinct CDR3 sequences, with about 18% occurring only once. This sample was taken from a study of T cell repertoires in cytomegalovirus infection. Material for sequencing was CD8+ T cells from PBMCs. The chain combines TRBV27 with TRBJ2-7, with D maybe TRBD2 (6 bases). This TCR was recovered from a human donor in good health (CMV status not recorded). Some clones in this sample may be carry-over from other donors' samples. DNA for the CDR3: TGTGCCAGCAGTTGGAGCGGGTCCTACGAGCAGTACTTC. It translates to CASSWSGSYEQYF.